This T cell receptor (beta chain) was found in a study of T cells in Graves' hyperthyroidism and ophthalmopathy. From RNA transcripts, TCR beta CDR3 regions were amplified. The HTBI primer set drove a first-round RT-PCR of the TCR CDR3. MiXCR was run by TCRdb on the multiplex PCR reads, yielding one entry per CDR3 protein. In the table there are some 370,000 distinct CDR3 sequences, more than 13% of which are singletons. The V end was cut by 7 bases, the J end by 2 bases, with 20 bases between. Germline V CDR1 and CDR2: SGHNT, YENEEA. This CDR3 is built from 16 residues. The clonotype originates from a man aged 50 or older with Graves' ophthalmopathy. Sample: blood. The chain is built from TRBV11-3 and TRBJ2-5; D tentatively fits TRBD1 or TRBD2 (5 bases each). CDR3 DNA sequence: TGTGCCAGCACCGAAAGGTCGGGGCTAATGCAAGAGACCCAGTACTTC. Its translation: CASTERSGLMQETQYF.